Sequencing of this T cell receptor (beta chain) was carried out in a study of T cell responses to AZD1222 COVID-19 vaccine. At the level of the study: Both about-4-week and about-12-week second-dose recipients were combined. Study results and limitations: Two doses of AZD1222 preceded a rise in Spike-specific TCR breadth and depth.

For this clone: What it recognizes is unknown.

Clones were read by immunoSEQ multiplex PCR, and TCRdb kept only the in-frame ones, dropping some. The sample consists of about 120,000 clones, roughly 93% of them appearing once. There are 22 residues in the CDR3. Germline assignment: CDR1 MGHRA and CDR2 YSYEKL. V dropped 1 base and J dropped 5; count of bases not matched to a gene: 23. The gene calls are TRBV4-1 and TRBJ2-1; 10 bases agree with TRBD2. This receptor was taken from an adult in good health. Sequences were derived from peripheral blood, sampled on day 0 of AZD1222 vaccination. The CDR3 is CASSQAELWASGRGRRDNEQFF. The CDR3 DNA reads TGCGCCAGCAGCCAAGCCGAGCTCTGGGCTAGCGGGAGAGGGCGGCGGGACAATGAGCAGTTCTTC.